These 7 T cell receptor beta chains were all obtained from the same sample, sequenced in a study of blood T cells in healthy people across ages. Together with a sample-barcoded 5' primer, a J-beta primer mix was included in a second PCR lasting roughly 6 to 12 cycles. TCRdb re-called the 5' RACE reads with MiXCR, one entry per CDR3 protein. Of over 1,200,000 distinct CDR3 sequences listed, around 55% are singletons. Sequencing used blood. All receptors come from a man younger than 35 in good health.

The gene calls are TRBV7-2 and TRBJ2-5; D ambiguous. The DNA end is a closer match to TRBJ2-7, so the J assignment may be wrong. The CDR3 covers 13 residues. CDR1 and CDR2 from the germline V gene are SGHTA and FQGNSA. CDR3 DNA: TGTGCCAGCAGCCGAAAGGTGCCCTACGAGCAGTACTTC. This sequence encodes CASSRKVPYEQYF.

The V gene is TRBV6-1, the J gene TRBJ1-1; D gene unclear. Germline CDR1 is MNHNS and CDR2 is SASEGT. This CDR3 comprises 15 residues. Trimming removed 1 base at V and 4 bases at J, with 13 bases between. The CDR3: CASSEVDLSGTEAFF. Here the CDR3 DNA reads TGTGCCAGCAGTGAAGTGGACCTCTCAGGCACTGAAGCTTTCTTT.

CDR3 in amino acids: CASSESTSGDNEQFF. The CDR3 region has the DNA TGTGCCAGCAGTGAATCTACTAGCGGTGACAATGAGCAGTTCTTC. The J gene is TRBJ2-1, the V gene TRBV6-4; TRBD2 agrees at 8 bases. V lost 3 bases, J lost 5 bases, and 6 bases stayed unmatched. This CDR3 region has 15 residues. Per germline, CDR1 MRHNA and CDR2 SNTAGT.

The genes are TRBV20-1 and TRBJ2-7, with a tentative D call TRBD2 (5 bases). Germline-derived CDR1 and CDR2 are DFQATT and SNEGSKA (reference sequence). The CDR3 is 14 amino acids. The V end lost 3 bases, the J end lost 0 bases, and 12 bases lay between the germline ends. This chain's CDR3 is CSARNQRSSYEQYF. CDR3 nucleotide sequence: TGCAGTGCTAGGAATCAGCGGAGCTCCTACGAGCAGTACTTC.

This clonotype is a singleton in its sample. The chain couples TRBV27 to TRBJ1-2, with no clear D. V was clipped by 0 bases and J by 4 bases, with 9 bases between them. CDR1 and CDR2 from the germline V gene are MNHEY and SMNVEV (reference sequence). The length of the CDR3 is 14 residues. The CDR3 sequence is CASSLSSQAYGYTF. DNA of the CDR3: TGTGCCAGCAGTTTATCGTCCCAGGCCTATGGCTACACCTTC.

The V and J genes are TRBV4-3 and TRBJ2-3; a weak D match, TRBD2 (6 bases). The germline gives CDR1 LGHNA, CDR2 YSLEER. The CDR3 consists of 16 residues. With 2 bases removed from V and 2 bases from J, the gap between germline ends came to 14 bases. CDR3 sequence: CASSQMEGPNTDTQYF. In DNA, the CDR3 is TGCGCCAGCAGCCAAATGGAGGGACCTAACACAGATACGCAGTATTTT.

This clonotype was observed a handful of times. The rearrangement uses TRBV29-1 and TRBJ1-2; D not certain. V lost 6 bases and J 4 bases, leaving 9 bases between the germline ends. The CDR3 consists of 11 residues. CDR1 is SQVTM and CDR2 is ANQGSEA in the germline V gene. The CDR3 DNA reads TGCAGCGTCCCGGGTCCCTATGGCTACACCTTC. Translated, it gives CSVPGPYGYTF.